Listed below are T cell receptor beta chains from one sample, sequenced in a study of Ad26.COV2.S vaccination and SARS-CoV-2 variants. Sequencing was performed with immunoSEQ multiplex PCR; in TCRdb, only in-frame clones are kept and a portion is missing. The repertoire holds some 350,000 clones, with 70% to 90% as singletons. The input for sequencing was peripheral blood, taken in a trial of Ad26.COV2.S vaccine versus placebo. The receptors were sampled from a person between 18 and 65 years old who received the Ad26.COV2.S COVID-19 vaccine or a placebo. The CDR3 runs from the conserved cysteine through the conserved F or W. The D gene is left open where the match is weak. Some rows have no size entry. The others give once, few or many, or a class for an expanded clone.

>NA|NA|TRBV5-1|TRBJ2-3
CASSSSTTSTDTQYF
TGCGCCAGCAGCTCTTCTACGACTAGCACAGATACGCAGTATTTT
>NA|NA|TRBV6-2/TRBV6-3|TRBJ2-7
CASSDNSYEQYF
TGTGCCAGCAGTGACAACTCCTACGAGCAGTACTTC
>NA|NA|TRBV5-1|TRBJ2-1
CASSLVIGGLYNEQFF
TGCGCCAGCAGCTTGGTGATTGGCGGATTGTACAATGAGCAGTTCTTC
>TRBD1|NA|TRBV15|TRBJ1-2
CATSRSTGNYGYTF
TGTGCCACCAGCAGATCGACAGGGAACTATGGCTACACCTTC
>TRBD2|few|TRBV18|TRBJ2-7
CASSPRGLVYEQYF
TGTGCCAGCTCACCGCGGGGACTAGTGTACGAGCAGTACTTC
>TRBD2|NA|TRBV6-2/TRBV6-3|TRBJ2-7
CASSVGLAGFYEQYF
TGTGCCAGCAGCGTGGGACTAGCGGGTTTCTACGAGCAGTACTTC
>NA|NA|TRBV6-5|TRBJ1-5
CASSYSLSSFNQPQHF
TGTGCCAGCAGTTACTCGCTTTCCAGCTTCAATCAGCCCCAGCATTTT
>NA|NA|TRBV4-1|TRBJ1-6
CASSQELLSSPLHF
TGCGCCAGCAGCCAAGAACTGCTGAGCTCACCCCTCCACTTT
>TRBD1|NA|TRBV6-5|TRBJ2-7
CASHRTGSGEQYF
TGTGCCAGCCACCGGACAGGGTCGGGCGAGCAGTACTTC
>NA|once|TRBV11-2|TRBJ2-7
CASSLNGVTYEQYF
TGTGCCAGCAGCTTAAACGGGGTGACCTACGAGCAGTACTTC
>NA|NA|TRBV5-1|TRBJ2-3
CASSQGDPPDTQYF
TGCGCCAGCAGCCAAGGGGACCCCCCAGATACGCAGTATTTT
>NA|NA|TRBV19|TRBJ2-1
CASSTNALTGTIYNEQFF
TGTGCCAGTAGTACCAACGCTCTTACCGGCACCATCTACAATGAGCAGTTCTTC
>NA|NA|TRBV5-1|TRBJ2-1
CASSLEDNEQFF
TGCGCCAGCAGCTTGGAAGACAATGAGCAGTTCTTC
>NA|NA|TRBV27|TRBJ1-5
CASSLRSNQPQHF
TGTGCCAGCAGTTTAAGAAGCAATCAGCCCCAGCATTTT
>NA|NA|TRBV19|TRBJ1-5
CASTMGNQPQHF
TGTGCCAGTACCATGGGAAATCAGCCCCAGCATTTT
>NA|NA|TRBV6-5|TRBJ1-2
CASSPKLLANYGYTF
TGTGCCAGCAGCCCCAAGTTGTTAGCTAACTATGGCTACACCTTC
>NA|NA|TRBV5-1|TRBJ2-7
CASSLDPQVYEQYF
TGCGCCAGCAGCTTAGACCCTCAGGTATACGAGCAGTACTTC
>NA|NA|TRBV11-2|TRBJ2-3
CASRDTAGVYTQYF
TGTGCCAGCAGGGACACGGCGGGTGTTTATACGCAGTATTTT
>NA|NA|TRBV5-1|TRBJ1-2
CASREGVDYGYTF
TGCGCCAGCAGGGAAGGGGTAGACTATGGCTACACCTTC
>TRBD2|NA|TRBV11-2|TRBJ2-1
CASSSSGGNEQFF
TGTGCCAGCAGCTCCAGCGGGGGGAATGAGCAGTTCTTC
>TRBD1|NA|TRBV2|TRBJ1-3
CASTIGTAGNTIYF
TGTGCCAGCACTATTGGGACAGCAGGAAACACCATATATTTT